This TCR beta chain was sequenced during a study of CD8+ T cells in alopecia areata. Findings and caveats of the study: Researchers reported that TCR sharing among patients proved less clear than in mice, possibly HLA-linked. Higher clonality than in normal scalp was seen in lesional scalp, especially alopecia totalis/universalis.

Peripheral blood samples and lesional scalp punch biopsies were obtained from alopecia areata patients. In each case, RNA was isolated and then reverse transcribed into cDNA as the sequencing template. TCRdb keeps only in-frame clones here, not all; method: immunoSEQ multiplex PCR. The sample carries 110,000 or so clones, 55% to 70% recorded once. With regard to this clone: Its antigen is undetermined.

This clonotype was obtained from a human donor with alopecia areata. Sequencing was performed on NKG2D-low CD8+ T cells sorted from blood.

The CDR3 DNA reads as TGCAGCGTTGACGGAGGACTCTATGGCTACACCTTC. Encoded protein: CSVDGGLYGYTF. V is TRBV29-1 and J is TRBJ1-2, with D uncertain. Between the trimmed V and J ends, which lost 3 bases and 4 bases, there was a span of 9 bases. This CDR3 comprises 12 residues. Germline V CDR1 and CDR2: SQVTM, ANQGSEA.